The 27 T cell receptor beta chains listed next were all sequenced from one sample in a study of vaccination effects on CD4 cells after COVID-19. Sequencing was performed with immunoSEQ multiplex PCR; in TCRdb, only in-frame clones are kept and a portion is missing. The sample yields about 71,000 clones, around 79% seen once. These receptors have no known antigen. Cells that had been cultured for approximately eleven days were the source of isolated CD4+ T cells. Every participant took two doses of the BNT162b2 or mRNA-1273 vaccine. Sample: CD4+ T cells from PBMCs cultured without peptide, taken after COVID-19 vaccination. Receptor source: a human donor who received a COVID-19 vaccine.

V gene TRBV5-6 combines with J gene TRBJ1-1; D gene ambiguous. The CDR3 loop spans 14 amino acids. V lost 1 base to trimming and J lost 2 bases, with 9 bases between them. CDR1 and CDR2 from the germline V gene are SGHDT and YYEEEE. For the CDR3, the DNA is TGTGCCAGCAGCTTGTGGACGGGTAACACTGAAGCTTTCTTT. Amino acids: CASSLWTGNTEAFF.

The V gene is TRBV6-6, the J gene TRBJ2-5; no definite D call. Germline loops: CDR1 MNHNY, CDR2 SVGAGI (reference sequence). Trimming removed 6 bases at V and 5 bases at J, with 7 bases between. The CDR3 length is 11 residues. As DNA, the CDR3 is TGTGCCAGCAGCAAATCGGAGACCCAGTACTTC. Translation: CASSKSETQYF.

This chain connects TRBV11-3 to TRBJ2-3, with TRBD2 matching over 9 bases. Germline V gives CDR1 SGHNT, CDR2 YENEEA. The CDR3 extends over 19 amino acids. The ends lost 4 bases at V and 4 bases at J; junction bases unmatched: 18. CDR3 in amino acids: CASSWGLAGPAGLSDTQYF. CDR3 coding DNA: TGTGCCAGCAGCTGGGGTCTAGCGGGGCCCGCCGGACTTTCAGATACGCAGTATTTT. Full variable domain (outside the CDR3, taken from reference TRBV11-3 and TRBJ2-3): EAGVVQSPRYKIIEKKQPVAFWCNPISGHNTLYWYLQNLGQGPELLIRYENEEAVDDSQLPKDRFSAERLKGVDSTLKIQPAELGDSAVYLCASSWGLAGPAGLSDTQYFGPGTRLTVL.

The rearrangement joins TRBV9 to TRBJ1-2, with 9 bases that match TRBD1. Looked up from germline, CDR1 is SGDLS and CDR2 is YYNGEE. With 3 bases clipped from V and 4 bases from J, the junction kept 7 bases outside the gene matches. The length of the CDR3 is 15 residues. CDR3: CASSATGGAGYGYTF. CDR3 nucleotides: TGTGCCAGCAGCGCAACAGGGGGCGCGGGCTATGGCTACACCTTC.

This clone was seen a handful of times. The V and J genes are TRBV3-1 (or the pseudogene TRBV3-2) and TRBJ2-3; 7 bases are shared with TRBD1. This CDR3 is 16 amino acids long. The V gene end was trimmed by 4 bases and the J gene end by 4 bases; junction bases not matched to a gene: 11. CDR1 and CDR2 (germline): LGHDT, YNNKEL (reference sequence). CDR3 sequence reads: CASSPLLQGMADTQYF. CDR3 sequence (DNA): TGTGCCAGCAGCCCACTCCTACAGGGGATGGCAGATACGCAGTATTTT.

The chain has TRBV10-2 and TRBJ2-5, with 10 bases lining up with TRBD2. Germline CDR1 is WSHSY and CDR2 is SAAADI. This CDR3 has 14 amino acids. The V and J ends lost 8 bases and 2 bases, in that order; junction bases with no gene match: 5. The CDR3 protein is CASRSSGGQETQYF. In nucleotides, the CDR3 is TGCGCCAGCCGTTCTAGCGGGGGACAAGAGACCCAGTACTTC.

The chain is built from TRBV28 and TRBJ2-3, with D perhaps TRBD1 (7 bases). V was trimmed by 6 bases and J by 3 bases, leaving 10 bases between them. The CDR3 is made up of 13 amino acids. Germline loops: CDR1 MDHEN, CDR2 SYDVKM. The CDR3 region has the DNA TGTGCCAGCAGGCCAGGGGGGACAGATACGCAGTATTTT. It translates to CASRPGGTDTQYF.

About this clone: At one boundary the junction diverges from the germline segment, which might be a read error. The V gene is TRBV6-1, the J gene TRBJ2-5; TRBD1 might be the D (6 bases). The CDR3 is 14 residues long. CDR1 MNHNS and CDR2 SASEGT come from the germline V gene. The CDR3 nucleotides are TGTGCCAGCAATGAACCAGGGGTAGGCGAGACCCAGTACTTC. Translating gives CASNEPGVGETQYF.

V is TRBV6-1 and J is TRBJ2-3, with 12 positions matching TRBD2. Germline V gene data show CDR1 as MNHNS and CDR2 as SASEGT. The V gene end was trimmed by 4 bases and the J gene end by 0 bases; junction bases not matched to a gene: 11. CDR3 length: 19 residues. CDR3 sequence (DNA): TGTGCCAGCAGTGTACTAGCGGGGGGCTTTAGTTTTAGCACAGATACGCAGTATTTT. Translated, it gives CASSVLAGGFSFSTDTQYF.

The chain links TRBV7-2 to TRBJ1-3; D is ambiguous. This CDR3 is built from 17 residues. In germline, CDR1 is SGHTA, CDR2 FQGNSA. V lost 5 bases, J lost 0 bases, and 17 bases lay in between. The CDR3 loop reads CASSLLALDNSGNTIYF. The DNA for the CDR3 is TGTGCCAGCAGCCTCCTAGCCTTAGACAACTCTGGAAACACCATATATTTT.

The J gene is TRBJ1-6, the V gene TRBV19, with 8 bases aligning to TRBD1. Germline trimming cut 4 bases from V and 7 bases from J; bases unmatched to any gene: 6. CDR1 and CDR2 from the germline V gene are LNHDA and SQIVND (reference sequence). The CDR3 covers 15 residues. CDR3 in amino acids: CASSTSGQGNSPLHF. For the CDR3, the DNA is TGTGCCAGTAGTACCTCAGGACAGGGCAATTCACCCCTCCACTTT.

In its sample, this clone was seen a few times. The V gene is TRBV10-3, the J gene TRBJ1-6; tentatively, D is TRBD1 (6 bases). This CDR3 contains 13 residues. The V gene's germline CDR1 is ENHRY and CDR2 SYGVKD. V lost 10 bases, J lost 7 bases, and 14 bases lay in between. The CDR3 here is CASSRTDNSPLHF. DNA for the CDR3: TGTGCCAGTTCACGGACAGACAATTCACCCCTCCACTTT.

V usage is TRBV6-5 and J usage is TRBJ1-2, with D uncertain. Germline V lookup: CDR1 MNHEY, CDR2 SVGAGI. V was shortened by 0 bases and J by 6 bases, with 11 bases between the two germline ends. This CDR3 contains 14 residues. The DNA of the CDR3 is TGTGCCAGCAGTTACTCGGGTAGACGCGATGGCTACACCTTC. It translates to CASSYSGRRDGYTF.

The rearrangement uses TRBV27 and TRBJ1-6; 9 bases fit TRBD1. Losses at the gene ends were 9 bases for V and 7 bases for J; bases not matched to a gene: 4. The germline V gene has CDR1 MNHEY and CDR2 SMNVEV (reference sequence). The CDR3 runs 13 residues. CDR3 residues: CASGQGKNSPLHF. The CDR3 nucleotides are TGTGCCAGTGGACAGGGGAAAAATTCACCCCTCCACTTT.

This chain links TRBV5-1 with TRBJ2-5; TRBD1 matches at 8 bases. The CDR3 totals 16 residues. Losses at the gene ends were 0 bases for V and 5 bases for J; bases not matched to a gene: 9. Per the germline V gene, CDR1 is SGHRS and CDR2 is YFSETQ. The DNA for the CDR3 is TGCGCCAGCAGCTTGGTGCCAGGGGGCGCGGGGGAGACCCAGTACTTC. Translating it yields CASSLVPGGAGETQYF.

The chain carries TRBV28 and TRBJ1-3; D unclear. The CDR3 is made up of 13 amino acids. CDR1 is MDHEN and CDR2 is SYDVKM in the germline V gene. Between the trimmed V and J ends, which lost 1 base and 4 bases, there was a span of 5 bases. The CDR3 coding sequence is TGTGCCAGCAGTTTATCTGGCGGAAACACCATATATTTT. This sequence encodes CASSLSGGNTIYF.

The chain employs TRBV7-3 and TRBJ2-7; D is undetermined. With 6 bases removed from V and 7 bases from J, the gap between germline ends came to 19 bases. The CDR3 has 14 amino acids. The V gene's germline CDR1 is SGHTA and CDR2 FQGTGA. The CDR3 is CASSYRPLCKEQYV. CDR3 DNA sequence: TGTGCCAGCAGTTACCGCCCGCTCTGTAAAGAGCAGTACGTC.

The chain joins TRBV7-2 to TRBJ1-5; D not certain. V lost 2 bases and J lost 7, with 9 bases in between. This CDR3 is built from 13 residues. CDR1 and CDR2 (germline): SGHTA, FQGNSA. CDR3 sequence (DNA): TGTGCCAGCAGCTTACGGGGTTTCCAGCCCCAGCATTTT. Translation: CASSLRGFQPQHF.

This clone appeared a single time. This chain connects TRBV30 to TRBJ2-3; 7 bases line up with TRBD2. The CDR3 runs 16 residues. V was clipped by 3 bases and J by 3 bases; unmatched bases: 12. The germline CDR1 and CDR2 sequences are GTSNPN and SVGIG (reference sequence). For the CDR3, the DNA is TGTGCCTGGAGCCCGGGAAGGCGGGGAGGGACAGATACGCAGTATTTT. Protein sequence: CAWSPGRRGGTDTQYF.

The chain uses TRBV28 and TRBJ1-4; D is possibly TRBD1 (5 bases). This CDR3 is built from 16 residues. V lost 4 bases and J 3 bases, leaving 15 bases between the germline ends. Germline values: CDR1 MDHEN, CDR2 SYDVKM. The CDR3 region has the DNA TGTGCCAGCAGTTCGGCCAGCCGGGGGGCTAATGAAAAACTGTTTTTT. Its protein is CASSSASRGANEKLFF.

The gene calls are TRBV19 and TRBJ2-3, with TRBD2 identical over 7 bases. V was clipped by 5 bases and J by 4 bases; unmatched bases: 9. This CDR3 is 15 amino acids long. The germline V gene encodes CDR1 LNHDA and CDR2 SQIVND (reference sequence). The CDR3: CASSPAGGRSDTQYF. The CDR3 region has the DNA TGTGCCAGTAGTCCCGCCGGGGGGAGGTCAGATACGCAGTATTTT.

This clone was seen only a few times. The V gene is TRBV28, the J gene TRBJ1-5; 8 bases are shared with TRBD1. The ends lost 6 bases at V and 4 bases at J; junction bases unmatched: 2. The CDR3 runs 13 residues. Germline lookup yields CDR1 MDHEN and CDR2 SYDVKM. This CDR3 is CASRWTGNQPQHF. The DNA of the CDR3 is TGTGCCAGCAGATGGACAGGGAATCAGCCCCAGCATTTT.

The gene calls are TRBV7-8 and TRBJ2-6; TRBD2 is a possible D gene (6 bases). The CDR3 covers 16 residues. The V and J ends lost 4 bases and 0 bases respectively, with 10 bases between them. Germline assignment: CDR1 SGHVS and CDR2 FQNEAQ. This chain's CDR3 is CASSSGLRSGANVLTF. In DNA form, the CDR3 reads TGTGCCAGCAGCTCGGGACTGCGCTCTGGGGCCAACGTCCTGACTTTC.

V and J are TRBV2 and TRBJ2-2; 9 nucleotides agree with TRBD1. V lost 6 bases to trimming and J lost 5 bases; unmatched junction nucleotides: 4. The CDR3 runs 14 residues. Germline assignment: CDR1 SNHLY and CDR2 FYNNEI. The CDR3 loop reads CASSGQGRTGELFF. The CDR3, as DNA: TGTGCCAGCAGCGGACAGGGGCGGACCGGGGAGCTGTTTTTT. Combining the CDR3 with reference TRBV2 and TRBJ2-2 gives the whole variable domain EPEVTQTPSHQVTQMGQEVILRCVPISNHLYFYWYRQILGQKVEFLVSFYNNEISEKSEIFDDQFSVERPDGSNFTLKIRSTKLEDSAMYFCASSGQGRTGELFFGEGSRLTVL.

The chain couples TRBV5-1 to TRBJ2-2; D is possibly TRBD1 (6 bases). There are 15 residues in the CDR3. Trimming removed 0 bases at V and 3 bases at J, with 9 bases between. Germline assignment: CDR1 SGHRS and CDR2 YFSETQ. In nucleotides, the CDR3 is TGCGCCAGCAGCTTGGCGACAGGAGACACCGGGGAGCTGTTTTTT. Protein: CASSLATGDTGELFF.

The chain links TRBV5-1 to TRBJ2-4, with no clear D. V was clipped by 0 bases and J by 8 bases, with 9 bases between them. Germline V gene sequence: CDR1 SGHRS, CDR2 YFSETQ. The CDR3 spans 13 residues. For the CDR3, the DNA is TGCGCCAGCAGCTTGGGGTCTGGGGACATTCAGTACTTC. Its translation is CASSLGSGDIQYF. The full variable domain, completed using reference TRBV5-1 and TRBJ2-4, is KAGVTQTPRYLIKTRGQQVTLSCSPISGHRSVSWYQQTPGQGLQFLFEYFSETQRNKGNFPGRFSGRQFSNSRSEMNVSTLELGDSALYLCASSLGSGDIQYFGAGTRLSVL.

This clone was detected once. J is TRBJ2-2 and V is TRBV6-2 or TRBV6-3, with 9 bases matching TRBD2. V shed 6 bases and J 4 bases; nucleotides not matched to a gene: 18. This CDR3 is built from 19 residues. Per germline, CDR1 MNHEY and CDR2 SVGEGT. As DNA, the CDR3 is TGTGCCAGCAGCCCCCTACCAGGGCCTAGCGGGGAAACCACCGGGGAGCTGTTTTTT. Translated: CASSPLPGPSGETTGELFF.